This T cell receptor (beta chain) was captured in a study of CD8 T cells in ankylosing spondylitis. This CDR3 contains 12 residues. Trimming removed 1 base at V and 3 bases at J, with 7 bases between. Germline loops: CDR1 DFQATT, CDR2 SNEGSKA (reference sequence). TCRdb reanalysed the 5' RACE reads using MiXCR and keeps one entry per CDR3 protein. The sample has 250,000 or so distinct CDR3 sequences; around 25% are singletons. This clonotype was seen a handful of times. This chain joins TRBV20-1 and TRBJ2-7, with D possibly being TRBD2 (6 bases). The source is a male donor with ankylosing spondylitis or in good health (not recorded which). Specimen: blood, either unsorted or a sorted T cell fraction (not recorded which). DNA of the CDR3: TGCAGTGCTAGAGTGGGACTCTACGAGCAGTACTTC. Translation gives CSARVGLYEQYF.